The rows below give T cell receptor beta chains drawn from one sample of a study of shared clonotypes between healthy human individuals. Sequencing was performed with immunoSEQ multiplex PCR; in TCRdb, only in-frame clones are kept and a portion is missing. The sample lists some 2 million clones, approximately 94% seen once, with 0.9% to 1.4% in the top ten. Sequenced sample: naive CD8+ T cells sorted from blood. The source of these receptors is a man aged 18 to 30 in good health. The CDR3 runs from the conserved cysteine through the conserved F or W. The D gene is left open where the match is weak. Some rows have no size entry. The others give once, few or many, or a class for an expanded clone.

>TRBV7-8|once|-|TRBJ2-7|15
TGTGCCAGCAGCCCACCGGGACTCCCCTCTGGCGAGCAGTACTTC
CASSPPGLPSGEQYF
>TRBV30|-|TRBD2|TRBJ2-7|14
TGTGCCTGGGGGAGGACCGGACTAGCGGGTACCCAGTACTTC
CAWGRTGLAGTQYF
>TRBV6-5|-|-|TRBJ1-1|14
TGTGCCAGCTATAGCCGGGGGCTGAACACTGAAGCTTTCTTT
CASYSRGLNTEAFF
>TRBV28|once|-|TRBJ1-2|13
TGTGCCAGCAGTTTCACAGGGTCCTATGGCTACACCTTC
CASSFTGSYGYTF
>TRBV7-2|-|TRBD2|TRBJ2-5|19
TGTGCCAGCAGTGAAGGGGACATACTAGCGGGGGGGACCCAAGAGACCCAGTACTTC
CASSEGDILAGGTQETQYF
>TRBV28|-|-|TRBJ1-6|18
TGTGCCAGCAGTTTATCATACTCAACAGGAGCCTATAATTCACCCCTCCACTTT
CASSLSYSTGAYNSPLHF
>TRBV6-1|-|-|TRBJ2-4|15
TGTGCCAGCGGTCGTCTAGTCAGTACCAAAAACATTCAGTACTTC
CASGRLVSTKNIQYF
>TRBV5-6|-|TRBD2|TRBJ2-1|13
TGTGCCAGCAGCTTGGCTAGCGGGGGTGAGCAGTTCTTC
CASSLASGGEQFF
>TRBV7-6|-|-|TRBJ2-7|14
TGTGCCAGCAGCCCCGGGACGGGCTCCTACGAGCAGTACTTC
CASSPGTGSYEQYF
>TRBV4-1|once|TRBD1|TRBJ1-1|13
TGCGCCAGCATGGCAGGGGGAAGTTTACAAGCTTTCTTT
CASMAGGSLQAFF
>TRBV2|-|TRBD2|TRBJ2-7|15
TGTGCCAGCAGTACCCCAGCGGGGGGCGCCTACGAGCAGTACTTC
CASSTPAGGAYEQYF
>TRBV7-2|-|-|TRBJ2-7|15
TGTGCCAGCAGCGAACAAAGACAGATGGTCTACGAGCAGTACTTC
CASSEQRQMVYEQYF
>TRBV7-8|-|TRBD2|TRBJ2-3|16
TGTGCCAGCAGCCCACTAGCGGGGGTTAGCACAGATACGCAGTATTTT
CASSPLAGVSTDTQYF
>TRBV10-2|-|-|TRBJ2-4|14
TGCGCCAGCAGTGAAACCCCATCGGATAACATTCAGTACTTC
CASSETPSDNIQYF
>TRBV7-8|-|TRBD2|TRBJ2-4|19
TGTGCCAGCAGCTTCCGACTAGCGGGGGGAACCGACGCCAAAAACATTCAGTACTTC
CASSFRLAGGTDAKNIQYF
>TRBV29-1|once|-|TRBJ2-2|13
TGCAGCGTTCGGGTGTGGAACACCGGGGAGCTGTTTTTT
CSVRVWNTGELFF
>TRBV5-6|-|TRBD2|TRBJ2-1|17
TGTGCCAGCAGCTCCAAGCGGGAGGCCCGGCCATATGAAGAGCAGTTCTTC
CASSSKREARPYEEQFF
>TRBV7-7|-|TRBD2|TRBJ2-5|15
TGTGCTAGCAGCTCTAGCGGGACGGTCGGAGAGACCCAGTACTTC
CASSSSGTVGETQYF
>TRBV7-6|-|-|TRBJ2-3|14
TGTGCCAGCAGCTTCGGGACAAGGGGAGATACGCAGTATTTT
CASSFGTRGDTQYF
>TRBV27|few|TRBD1|TRBJ1-2|17
TGTGCCAGCATACAAACGGGACAGGGGGCCGCGGGCTATGGCTACACCTTC
CASIQTGQGAAGYGYTF
>TRBV30|-|-|TRBJ2-5|11
TGTGCCTGCAGGGTGGGGGAGACCCAGTACTTC
CACRVGETQYF
>TRBV9|-|TRBD1|TRBJ1-4|16
TGTGCCAGCAGCGTAGGGGGCACAGGGGGCGATGAAAAACTGTTTTTT
CASSVGGTGGDEKLFF
>TRBV6-1|-|TRBD1|TRBJ2-7|14
TGTGCCAGCAGTGTCTACAGGGGGTCCTACGAGCAGTACTTC
CASSVYRGSYEQYF
>TRBV7-9|-|-|TRBJ1-2|14
TGTGCCAGCAATGGGGGGGGACCCCTCTATGGCTACACCTTC
CASNGGGPLYGYTF
>TRBV2|-|-|TRBJ2-7|12
TGTGCCAGCACCAGGGACAACTACGAGCAGTACTTC
CASTRDNYEQYF
>TRBV7-8|-|-|TRBJ2-5|13
TGTGCCAGCAACGACGGCGGGGAAGAGACCCAGTACTTC
CASNDGGEETQYF
>TRBV27|-|-|TRBJ1-5|13
TGTGCCAGCAGTTTAACATCCGCACAGCCCCAGCATTTT
CASSLTSAQPQHF
>TRBV6-5|-|-|TRBJ1-2|14
TGTGCCAGCAGGAACTATGGGAGTTCCGATGGCTACACCTTC
CASRNYGSSDGYTF
>TRBV4-3|-|TRBD2|TRBJ2-1|17
TGCGCCAGCAGCCAAGGTAGGGGGACTAGCGGTCCTAGGGAGCAGTTCTTC
CASSQGRGTSGPREQFF
>TRBV13|once|-|TRBJ2-1|11
TGTGCCAGCAGCTTCACTGATGAGCAGTTCTTC
CASSFTDEQFF
>TRBV27|-|-|TRBJ2-7|13
TGTGCCAGCAGTTTTCTCGGATCCTACGAGCAGTACTTC
CASSFLGSYEQYF
>TRBV30|-|TRBD1|TRBJ2-1|14
TGTGCCTGGAGTGTGGGACAGGGGAATAATGAGCAGTTCTTC
CAWSVGQGNNEQFF
>TRBV19|-|-|TRBJ2-7|13
TGTGCCAGTAGTTACAGCAGCTCCTACGAGCAGTACTTC
CASSYSSSYEQYF
>TRBV10-1|-|-|TRBJ2-3|11
TGCGCCAGTGGCGTAGGGGATACGCAGTATTTT
CASGVGDTQYF
>TRBV19|few|-|TRBJ1-6|16
TGTGCCAGTAGTAAAGACAGCAGCTCCTATAATTCACCCCTCCACTTT
CASSKDSSSYNSPLHF
>TRBV10-1|-|-|TRBJ2-7|14
TGCGCCAGCAGTGAGTCTGGAAACACCTACGAGCAGTACTTC
CASSESGNTYEQYF
>TRBV18|-|TRBD2|TRBJ2-5|16
TGTGCCAGCTCACCCGGCCGACTAGCGGGAGTAGAGACCCAGTACTTC
CASSPGRLAGVETQYF
>TRBV5-1|-|-|TRBJ1-1|14
TGCGCCAGCAGCTTGTACCAGTCTAACACTGAAGCTTTCTTT
CASSLYQSNTEAFF
>TRBV10-3|-|-|TRBJ1-3|15
TGTGCCATCAGAGTGGGTCTGGAAAACGGAAACACCATATATTTT
CAIRVGLENGNTIYF
>TRBV7-9|-|-|TRBJ1-2|17
TGTGCCAGCAGCGGACGGACAAGGCCTCCCGAACTATTTGGCTACACCTTC
CASSGRTRPPELFGYTF
>TRBV25-1|-|-|TRBJ1-2|13
TGTGCCAGCACCCCGACAGCCGGGACTGGCTACACCTTC
CASTPTAGTGYTF
>TRBV20-1|-|-|TRBJ2-1|10
TGCAGTGCTAGTTGGAGTGAGCAGTTCTTC
CSASWSEQFF
>TRBV27|-|-|TRBJ2-1|16
TGTGCCAGCAGTTTAGGGTCTGGGACGCGAATACGTGAGCAGTTCTTC
CASSLGSGTRIREQFF
>TRBV28|-|-|TRBJ2-5|15
TGTGCCAGCAGTTTATTGGGCCGACGAGGGGAGACCCAGTACTTC
CASSLLGRRGETQYF
>TRBV6-5|-|-|TRBJ2-1|13
TGTGCCAGCAGCCTCACAGGTGACAATGAGCAGTTCTTC
CASSLTGDNEQFF
>TRBV30|-|TRBD2|TRBJ2-7|14
TGTGCCTGGAGTTTCGGGGGGGCGATAGCCGAGCAGTACTTC
CAWSFGGAIAEQYF